This record covers a single TCR beta chain. Many counts were recorded for this clonotype. The target of this receptor is not known. Base qualities are not at hand, and no much larger clone is one base apart. To prepare the library, PCR was applied. This sample was sequenced with an Illumina HiSeq 2500. TCR library preparation used molecular barcoding, with unique molecular identifiers applied to normalize quantification of the TCRbeta repertoire. TCRdb reran the public reads through fastp at Q25 and MiXCR, keeping productive beta chains. Rows with one shared CDR3 protein collapse into an entry with the most common genes and DNA. Counted in this sample were 750,000 to 950,000 distinct CDR3 sequences; around 15% of them appeared once. The ten largest clones represent around 5.3% of the sample. CDR1 and CDR2 were assigned from the germline V gene (reference sequence) as SEHNR and FQNEAQ. Trimming at the junction amounts to 5 bases on V and 7 bases on J, and the germline ends lie 14 bases apart. The CDR3 covers 13 residues, taking in both the cysteine and the phenylalanine. The kept DNA is CDR3 alone, 39 bases in frame from the first base.

These data are taken from a study of T-cell reconstitution after alpha-beta-depleted transplantation in children listed by TCRdb under 2016. Notes on the research overall: Using TCR repertoire profiling, the study followed T-cell immune reconstitution in a quantitative way in children after TCRalphabeta/CD19-depleted allogeneic hematopoietic cell transplantation.

Per the publication, the treatment or condition label means: allogeneic hematopoietic cell transplantation with graft depleted of TCRalphabeta T cells and CD19 B cells. The children who served as transplant recipients had been given grafts of TCRalphabeta/CD19-depleted allogeneic hematopoietic cells. Study-wide findings and limitations: Hyperexpanded clone frequencies declined over subsequent months; after one year, T-cell counts and TCRbeta diversity were mostly attributed to newly produced T cells. The apparently early recovery of alphabetaT-cell counts about two months after transplant reportedly depended on only several hundred rapidly expanded clones that came from non-depleted graft cells. In some patients, the high TCRbeta diversity seen at day 60 was put down to recipient T cells and intrathymic progenitors that had survived conditioning.

The chain couples TRBV7-9 to TRBJ2-5; TRBD1 is a possible D gene, resting on 6 matching bases. The source is a male patient younger than 18 who had a stem cell transplant for acute lymphoblastic leukemia, so the T cells may come from the graft donor. Sequencing was performed on PBMCs, mostly from graft donor cells, taken 360 days after TCRalphabeta/CD19-depleted stem cell transplant. The CDR3 protein sequence reads: CASSLIGQMTQYF. The DNA sequence reads TGTGCCAGCAGCCTAATAGGACAGATGACCCAGTACTTC. Supplemented by the reference TRBV7-9 and TRBJ2-5 proteins around the CDR3, the complete variable domain is DTGVSQNPRHKITKRGQNVTFRCDPISEHNRLYWYRQTLGQGPEFLTYFQNEAQLEKSRLLSDRFSAERPKGSFSTLEIQRTEQGDSAMYLCASSLIGQMTQYFGPGTRLLVL.